The 10 T cell receptor beta chains reported below all come from one sample, sequenced in a study of blood T cell repertoires in COVID-19. Libraries were prepared by immunoSEQ multiplex PCR; TCRdb keeps only in-frame clonotypes and omits some of them. Of more than 65,000 clones in the sample, around 90% were seen once. Sequencing was performed on peripheral blood. These receptors came from a human donor in a cohort sampled during active COVID-19.

In this sample, this clone turned up a few times. The chain carries TRBV10-3 and TRBJ2-7, with D possibly being TRBD1 (5 bases). Germline V gives CDR1 ENHRY, CDR2 SYGVKD. The CDR3 loop spans 16 amino acids. V was pared by 2 bases and J by 7 bases, with 21 bases between. The CDR3 is CAISEPWAGKEGEQYF. The DNA for the CDR3 is TGTGCCATCAGTGAGCCCTGGGCAGGGAAGGAAGGGGAGCAGTACTTC.

CDR3 nucleotide sequence: TGTGCCACCAGTGATTCCACAGGGGACTATGGCTACACCTTC. Protein product: CATSDSTGDYGYTF. This chain joins TRBV24-1 and TRBJ1-2, with 7 bases aligning to TRBD1. CDR1 and CDR2 (germline): KGHDR, SFDVKD. Germline trimming cut 2 bases from V and 3 bases from J; bases unmatched to any gene: 2. The CDR3 loop spans 14 amino acids.

The CDR3 DNA follows: TGTGCCTGGAGTAAGCGGGGGGGCTCCTACGAGCAGTACTTC. Amino acids: CAWSKRGGSYEQYF. The genes are TRBV30 and TRBJ2-7; 10 bases agree with TRBD2. Germline trimming cut 2 bases from V and 0 bases from J; bases unmatched to any gene: 1. This CDR3 is 14 amino acids long. Germline assignment: CDR1 GTSNPN and CDR2 SVGIG (reference sequence). Together with reference TRBV30 and TRBJ2-7, the CDR3 gives the full variable domain: SQTIHQWPATLVQPVGSPLSLECTVEGTSNPNLYWYRQAAGRGLQLLFYSVGIGQISSEVPQNLSASRPQDRQFILSSKKLLLSDSGFYLCAWSKRGGSYEQYFGPGTRLTVT.

The rearrangement uses TRBV7-6 and TRBJ2-7; 9 nucleotides match TRBD1. The CDR3 loop spans 16 amino acids. CDR1 is SGHVS, CDR2 FNYEAQ, per germline. V was pared by 5 bases and J by 5 bases, with 13 bases of the junction left unmatched. The CDR3 sequence: CASSPTDPGQGHEQYF. The CDR3 region has the DNA TGTGCCAGCAGCCCGACAGATCCGGGACAGGGTCACGAGCAGTACTTC.

The chain has TRBV7-9 and TRBJ2-7; TRBD1 agrees at 9 bases. With 4 bases clipped from V and 3 bases from J, the junction kept 7 bases outside the gene matches. Germline lookup yields CDR1 SEHNR and CDR2 FQNEAQ (reference sequence). The CDR3 totals 15 residues. This CDR3 reads CASSSPGQGLYEQYF. The CDR3 DNA reads as TGTGCCAGCAGCTCCCCGGGACAGGGTCTCTACGAGCAGTACTTC.

The gene calls are TRBV7-6 and TRBJ2-7, with 7 positions matching TRBD2. V gave up 0 bases and J gave up 4 bases; unmatched junction bases: 9. Germline V CDR1 and CDR2: SGHVS, FNYEAQ. CDR3 length equals 16 residues. The CDR3 region has the DNA TGTGCCAGCAGCTTAGCCTATGGGGAGGGAGGGTACGAGCAGTACTTC. It is translated as CASSLAYGEGGYEQYF.

The chain employs TRBV6-5 and TRBJ2-7, with TRBD1 matching over 10 bases. V trimming: 6 bases; J trimming: 6 bases; junction bases outside the gene matches: 11. Germline V CDR1 and CDR2: MNHEY, SVGAGI. The CDR3 consists of 15 residues. The CDR3 loop is CASRRAGQGTGEQYF. The CDR3 DNA is TGTGCCAGCAGGAGGGCGGGACAGGGGACGGGCGAGCAGTACTTC.

The rearrangement joins TRBV12-3 or TRBV12-4 to TRBJ2-7; no firm D call. V was cut by 2 bases and J by 0 bases, with 5 bases left in between. The CDR3 is made up of 13 amino acids. DNA of the CDR3: TGTGCCAGCAGTTTAACTAACTCCTACGAGCAGTACTTC. It specifies CASSLTNSYEQYF.

The CDR3 region has the DNA TGTGCCAGCAGCTTAGGGACTGGCACAGATACGCAGTATTTT. Protein: CASSLGTGTDTQYF. The chain couples TRBV11-2 to TRBJ2-3; D perhaps matches TRBD2 (5 bases). Germline V gene data show CDR1 as SGHAT and CDR2 as FQNNGV. The CDR3 totals 14 residues. V lost 1 base, J lost 1 base, and 6 bases lay in between.

This clone was seen a handful of times. The V gene is TRBV4-1, the J gene TRBJ2-1, with TRBD2 identical over 10 bases. This CDR3 comprises 15 residues. V lost 1 base to trimming and J lost 8 bases; unmatched junction nucleotides: 5. CDR1 is MGHRA and CDR2 is YSYEKL in the germline V gene. CDR3: CASSQGPSGGYEQFF. CDR3 nucleotides: TGCGCCAGCAGCCAAGGTCCTAGCGGGGGCTATGAGCAGTTCTTC.